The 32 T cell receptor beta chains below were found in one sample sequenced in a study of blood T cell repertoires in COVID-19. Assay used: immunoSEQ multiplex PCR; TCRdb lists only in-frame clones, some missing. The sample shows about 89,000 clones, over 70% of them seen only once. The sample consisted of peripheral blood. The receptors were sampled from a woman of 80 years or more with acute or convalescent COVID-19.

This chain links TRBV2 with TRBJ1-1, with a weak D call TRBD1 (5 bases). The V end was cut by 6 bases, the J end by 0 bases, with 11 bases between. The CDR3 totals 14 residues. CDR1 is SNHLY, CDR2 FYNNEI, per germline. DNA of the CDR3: TGTGCCAGCAGCGAAACAGGATTGAACACTGAAGCTTTCTTT. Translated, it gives CASSETGLNTEAFF.

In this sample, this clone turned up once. Here the CDR3 DNA reads TGTGCCAGCTCACCACCGGCGGGACAGTGGGGCAATGAGCAGTTCTTC. Its protein product is CASSPPAGQWGNEQFF. The V gene is TRBV18, the J gene TRBJ2-1, with D possibly TRBD1 on 7 matching bases. This CDR3 comprises 16 residues. Germline CDR1 reads KGHSH; CDR2 reads LQKENI. Trimming left V 0 bases short and J 6 bases short, with 15 bases between. The entire variable domain, with the rest obtained from reference TRBV18 and TRBJ2-1, is as follows: NAGVMQNPRHLVRRRGQEARLRCSPMKGHSHVYWYRQLPEEGLKFMVYLQKENIIDESGMPKERFSAEFPKEGPSILRIQQVVRGDSAAYFCASSPPAGQWGNEQFFGPGTRLTVL.

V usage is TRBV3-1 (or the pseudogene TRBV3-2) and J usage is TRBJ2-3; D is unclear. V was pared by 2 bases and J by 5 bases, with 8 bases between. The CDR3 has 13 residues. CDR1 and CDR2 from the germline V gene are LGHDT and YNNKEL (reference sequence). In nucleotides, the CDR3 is TGTGCCAGCAGCCAACTCCCCTTAGATACGCAGTATTTT. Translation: CASSQLPLDTQYF.

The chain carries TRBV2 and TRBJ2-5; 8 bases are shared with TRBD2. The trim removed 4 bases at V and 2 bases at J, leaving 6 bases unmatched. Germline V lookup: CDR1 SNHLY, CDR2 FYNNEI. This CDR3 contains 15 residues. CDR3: CASSGGLAGQETQYF. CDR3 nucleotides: TGTGCCAGCAGTGGAGGGTTAGCGGGGCAAGAGACCCAGTACTTC.

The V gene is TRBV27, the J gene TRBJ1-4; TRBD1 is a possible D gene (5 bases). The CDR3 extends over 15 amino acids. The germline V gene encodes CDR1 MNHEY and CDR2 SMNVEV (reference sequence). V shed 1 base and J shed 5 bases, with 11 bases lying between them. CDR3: CASSLLGGLNEKLFF. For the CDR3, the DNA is TGTGCCAGCAGTTTATTGGGGGGTTTAAATGAAAAACTGTTTTTT.

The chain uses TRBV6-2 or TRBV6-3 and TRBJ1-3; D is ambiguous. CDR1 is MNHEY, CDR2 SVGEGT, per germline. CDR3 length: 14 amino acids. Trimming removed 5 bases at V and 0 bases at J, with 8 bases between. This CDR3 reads CASSNSYSGNTIYF. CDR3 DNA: TGTGCCAGCAGTAACAGCTACTCTGGAAACACCATATATTTT.

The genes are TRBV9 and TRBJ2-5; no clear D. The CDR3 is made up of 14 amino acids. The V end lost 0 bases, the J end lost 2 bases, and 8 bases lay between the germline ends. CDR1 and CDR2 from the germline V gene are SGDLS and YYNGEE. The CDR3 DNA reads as TGTGCCAGCAGCGTAGCCGACGGGCAAGAGACCCAGTACTTC. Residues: CASSVADGQETQYF.

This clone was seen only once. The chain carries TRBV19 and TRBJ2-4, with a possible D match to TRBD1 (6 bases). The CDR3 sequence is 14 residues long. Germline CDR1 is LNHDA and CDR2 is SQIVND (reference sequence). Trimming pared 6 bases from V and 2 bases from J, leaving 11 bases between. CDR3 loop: CASRRTGTKNIQYF. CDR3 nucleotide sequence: TGTGCCAGTAGACGTACAGGGACCAAAAACATTCAGTACTTC.

CDR3: CASGAMSNQPQHF. CDR3 bases: TGTGCCAGCGGGGCAATGAGCAATCAGCCCCAGCATTTT. The chain is built from TRBV6-5 and TRBJ1-5, with D possibly matching TRBD1 (5 bases). V was shortened by 8 bases and J by 1 base, with 9 bases between the two germline ends. The CDR3 totals 13 residues. Germline V gene lookup returns CDR1 MNHEY and CDR2 SVGAGI.

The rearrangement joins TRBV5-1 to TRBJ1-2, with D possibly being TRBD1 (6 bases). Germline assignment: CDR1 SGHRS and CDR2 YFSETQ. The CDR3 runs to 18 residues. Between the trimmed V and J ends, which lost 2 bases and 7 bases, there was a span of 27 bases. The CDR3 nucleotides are TGCGCCAGCAGCTTCATGGGACACGGCGAAGGCTTCTTTCGTGGCTACACCTTC. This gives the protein CASSFMGHGEGFFRGYTF.

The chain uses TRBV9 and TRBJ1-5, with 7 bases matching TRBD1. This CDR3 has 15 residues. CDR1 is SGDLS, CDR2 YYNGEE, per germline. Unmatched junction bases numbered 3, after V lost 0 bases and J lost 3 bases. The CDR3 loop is CASSVAGGDNQPQHF. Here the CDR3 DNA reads TGTGCCAGCAGCGTAGCAGGGGGAGACAATCAGCCCCAGCATTTT.

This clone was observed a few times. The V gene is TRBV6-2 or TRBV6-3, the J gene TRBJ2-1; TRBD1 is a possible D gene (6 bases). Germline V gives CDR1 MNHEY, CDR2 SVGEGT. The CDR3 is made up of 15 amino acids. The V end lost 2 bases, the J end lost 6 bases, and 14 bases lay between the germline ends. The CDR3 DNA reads TGTGCCAGCAGTTACGGGTCGGGACACACCAATGAGCAGTTCTTC. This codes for CASSYGSGHTNEQFF.

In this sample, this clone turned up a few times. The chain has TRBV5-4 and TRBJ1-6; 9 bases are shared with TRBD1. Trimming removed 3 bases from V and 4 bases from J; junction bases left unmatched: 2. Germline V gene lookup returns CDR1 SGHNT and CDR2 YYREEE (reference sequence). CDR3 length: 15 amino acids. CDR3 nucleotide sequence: TGTGCCAGCAGCTCAGACAGGGGGTATAATTCACCCCTCCACTTT. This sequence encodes CASSSDRGYNSPLHF.

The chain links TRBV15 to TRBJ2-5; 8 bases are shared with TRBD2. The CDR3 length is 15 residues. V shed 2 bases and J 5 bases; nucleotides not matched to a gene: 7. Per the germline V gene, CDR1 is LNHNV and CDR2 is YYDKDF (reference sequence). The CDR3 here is CATSRPEAGVETQYF. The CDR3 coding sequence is TGTGCCACCAGCAGACCTGAAGCGGGGGTGGAGACCCAGTACTTC.

CDR3 sequence: CASSPIRQETQYF. In nucleotides, the CDR3 is TGCGCCAGCAGCCCCATCCGGCAAGAGACCCAGTACTTC. The J gene is TRBJ2-5, the V gene TRBV5-1; D unresolved. This CDR3 contains 13 residues. With 4 bases removed from V and 2 bases from J, the gap between germline ends came to 9 bases. The germline V gene has CDR1 SGHRS and CDR2 YFSETQ.

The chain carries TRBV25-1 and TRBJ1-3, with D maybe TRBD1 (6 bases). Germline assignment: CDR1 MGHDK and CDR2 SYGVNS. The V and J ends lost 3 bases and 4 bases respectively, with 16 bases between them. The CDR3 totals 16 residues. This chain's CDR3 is CASSDPGQQAGNTIYF. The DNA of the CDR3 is TGTGCCAGCAGTGACCCCGGACAGCAGGCGGGAAACACCATATATTTT.

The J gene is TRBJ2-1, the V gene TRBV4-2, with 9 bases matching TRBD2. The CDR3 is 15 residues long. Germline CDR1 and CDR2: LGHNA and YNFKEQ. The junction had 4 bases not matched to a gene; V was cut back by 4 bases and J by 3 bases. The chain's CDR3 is CASSLYSGGYNEQFF. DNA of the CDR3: TGTGCCAGCAGCCTCTATAGCGGGGGCTACAATGAGCAGTTCTTC.

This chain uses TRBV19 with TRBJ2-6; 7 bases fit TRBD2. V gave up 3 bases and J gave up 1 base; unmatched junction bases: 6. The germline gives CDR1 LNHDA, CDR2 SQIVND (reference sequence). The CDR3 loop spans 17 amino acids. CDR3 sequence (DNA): TGTGCCAGTAGTATTATGGGGAGGGTATCTGGGGCCAACGTCCTGACTTTC. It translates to CASSIMGRVSGANVLTF.

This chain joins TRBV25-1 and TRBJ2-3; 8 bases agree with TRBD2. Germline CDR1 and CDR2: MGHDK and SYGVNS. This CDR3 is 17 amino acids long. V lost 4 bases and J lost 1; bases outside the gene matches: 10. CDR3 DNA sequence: TGTGCCAGCAGTGCTAGAAGGGGACTAGGAGGCACAGATACGCAGTATTTT. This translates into CASSARRGLGGTDTQYF.

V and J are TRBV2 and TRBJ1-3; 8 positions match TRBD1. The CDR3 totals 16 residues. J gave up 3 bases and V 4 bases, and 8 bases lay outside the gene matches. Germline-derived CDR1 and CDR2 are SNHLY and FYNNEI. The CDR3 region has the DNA TGTGCCAGCAGTGGTCCCGCAGGGGGCGTTGGAAACACCATATATTTT. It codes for CASSGPAGGVGNTIYF.

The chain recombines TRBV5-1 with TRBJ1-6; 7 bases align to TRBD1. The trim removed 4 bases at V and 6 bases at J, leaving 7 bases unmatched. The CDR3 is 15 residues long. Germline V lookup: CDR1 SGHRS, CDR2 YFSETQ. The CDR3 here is CASSVREGANSPLHF. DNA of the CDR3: TGCGCCAGCAGCGTCCGGGAGGGGGCTAATTCACCCCTCCACTTT.

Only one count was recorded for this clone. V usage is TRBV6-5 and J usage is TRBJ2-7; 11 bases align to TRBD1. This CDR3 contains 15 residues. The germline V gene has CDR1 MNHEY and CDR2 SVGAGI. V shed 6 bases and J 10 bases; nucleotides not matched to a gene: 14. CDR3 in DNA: TGTGCCAGCAGCGTGGACAGGGGGCAACTGTCCCCCCAGTACTTC. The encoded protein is CASSVDRGQLSPQYF.

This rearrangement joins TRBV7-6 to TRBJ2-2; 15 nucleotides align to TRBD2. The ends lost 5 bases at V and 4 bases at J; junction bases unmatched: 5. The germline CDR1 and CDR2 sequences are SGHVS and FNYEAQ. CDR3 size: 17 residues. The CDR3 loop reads CASSRWTSGGVTGELFF. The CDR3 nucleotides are TGTGCCAGCAGCCGCTGGACTAGCGGGGGGGTCACCGGGGAGCTGTTTTTT. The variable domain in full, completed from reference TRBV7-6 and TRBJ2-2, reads GAGVSQSPRYKVTKRGQDVALRCDPISGHVSLYWYRQALGQGPEFLTYFNYEAQQDKSGLPNDRFSAERPEGSISTLTIQRTEQRDSAMYRCASSRWTSGGVTGELFFGEGSRLTVL.

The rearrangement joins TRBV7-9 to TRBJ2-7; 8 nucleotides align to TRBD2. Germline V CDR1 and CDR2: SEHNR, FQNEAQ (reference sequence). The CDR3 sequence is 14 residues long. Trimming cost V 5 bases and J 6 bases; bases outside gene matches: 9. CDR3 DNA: TGTGCCAGCAGCCTAGGGCGGGGGGACTCCGAGCAGTACGTC. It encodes CASSLGRGDSEQYV.

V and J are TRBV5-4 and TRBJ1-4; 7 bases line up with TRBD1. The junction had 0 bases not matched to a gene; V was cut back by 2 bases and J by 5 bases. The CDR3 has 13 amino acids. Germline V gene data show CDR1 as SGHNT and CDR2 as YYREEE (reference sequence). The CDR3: CASSLQGNEKLFF. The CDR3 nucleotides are TGTGCCAGCAGCTTACAGGGGAATGAAAAACTGTTTTTT.

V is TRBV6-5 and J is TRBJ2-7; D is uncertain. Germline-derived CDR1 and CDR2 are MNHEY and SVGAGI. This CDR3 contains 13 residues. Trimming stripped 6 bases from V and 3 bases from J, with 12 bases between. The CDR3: CASSQRLLYEQYF. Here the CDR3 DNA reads TGTGCCAGCAGCCAAAGACTCCTCTACGAGCAGTACTTC.

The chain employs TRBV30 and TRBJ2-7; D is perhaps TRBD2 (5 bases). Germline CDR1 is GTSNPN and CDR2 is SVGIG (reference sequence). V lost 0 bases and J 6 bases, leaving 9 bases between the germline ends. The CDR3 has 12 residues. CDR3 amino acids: CAWSVSGIEQYF. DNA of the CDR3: TGTGCCTGGAGTGTATCGGGGATCGAGCAGTACTTC. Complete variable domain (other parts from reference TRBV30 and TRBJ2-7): SQTIHQWPATLVQPVGSPLSLECTVEGTSNPNLYWYRQAAGRGLQLLFYSVGIGQISSEVPQNLSASRPQDRQFILSSKKLLLSDSGFYLCAWSVSGIEQYFGPGTRLTVT.

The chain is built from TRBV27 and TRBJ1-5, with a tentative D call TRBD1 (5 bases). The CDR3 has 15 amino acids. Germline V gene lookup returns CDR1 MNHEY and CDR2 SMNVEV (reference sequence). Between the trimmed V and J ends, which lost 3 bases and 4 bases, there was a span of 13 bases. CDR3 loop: CASSFVGQMNQPQHF. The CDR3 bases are TGTGCCAGCAGTTTTGTGGGGCAGATGAATCAGCCCCAGCATTTT.

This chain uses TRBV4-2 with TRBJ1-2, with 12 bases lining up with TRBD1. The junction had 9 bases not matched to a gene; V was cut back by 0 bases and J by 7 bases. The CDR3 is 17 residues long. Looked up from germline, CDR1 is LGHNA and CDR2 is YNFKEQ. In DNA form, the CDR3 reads TGTGCCAGCAGCCAAGATCGGGGGACAGGGGGCCTGGGTGGCTACACCTTC. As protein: CASSQDRGTGGLGGYTF.

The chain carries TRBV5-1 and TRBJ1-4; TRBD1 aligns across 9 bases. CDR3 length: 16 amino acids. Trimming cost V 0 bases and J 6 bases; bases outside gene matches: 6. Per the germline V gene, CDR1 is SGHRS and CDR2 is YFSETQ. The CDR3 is CASSLDPQGAYEKLFF. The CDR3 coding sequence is TGCGCCAGCAGCTTGGACCCACAGGGGGCTTATGAAAAACTGTTTTTT.

CDR3 sequence (DNA): TGTGCCAGCAGCCTCCATGACCCTAGCGGGGGCCTAACCCAGTACTTC. Translated, it gives CASSLHDPSGGLTQYF. The chain uses TRBV7-2 and TRBJ2-5; 10 bases line up with TRBD2. The CDR3 length is 16 residues. V trimming: 5 bases; J trimming: 8 bases; junction bases outside the gene matches: 14. Per germline, CDR1 SGHTA and CDR2 FQGNSA.

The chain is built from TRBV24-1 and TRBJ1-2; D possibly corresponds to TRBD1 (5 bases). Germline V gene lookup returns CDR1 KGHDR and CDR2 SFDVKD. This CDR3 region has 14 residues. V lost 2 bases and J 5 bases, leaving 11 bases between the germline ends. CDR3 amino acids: CATSDSNRPYGYTF. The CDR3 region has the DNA TGTGCCACCAGTGATTCTAACAGGCCTTATGGCTACACCTTC.